The 25 T cell receptor beta chains below come from one sample, sequenced in a study of Graves' ophthalmopathy and Graves' hyperthyroidism. From RNA, the CDR3 regions of TCR beta chains were amplified and sequenced. RT-PCR was first run with HTBI primers, then multiplex PCR in a second round. TCRdb itself ran the multiplex PCR reads through MiXCR, one entry per CDR3 protein. The data show roughly 160,000 distinct CDR3 sequences, with 37% seen just once and approximately 6.3% held by the top ten. The material sequenced was peripheral blood. The receptors come from a middle-aged woman with Graves' ophthalmopathy.

This clonotype was counted ten times or more. The CDR3 nucleotides are TGTGCCAGCAGCTTAGCGATCGGGTATGGCTACACCTTC. This codes for CASSLAIGYGYTF. V gene TRBV7-2 combines with J gene TRBJ1-2; unclear D gene. The CDR3 extends over 13 amino acids. V lost 0 bases to trimming and J lost 5 bases, with 7 bases between them. Germline V CDR1 and CDR2: SGHTA, FQGNSA.

This clonotype was observed at least ten times. The chain uses TRBV19 and TRBJ2-4; D ambiguous. Trimming removed 4 bases from V and 0 bases from J, with 10 bases in between. In germline, CDR1 is LNHDA, CDR2 SQIVND (reference sequence). This CDR3 is 15 amino acids long. As DNA, the CDR3 is TGTGCCAGTAGTACGCAGGTCTTAGCCAAAAACATTCAGTACTTC. It is translated as CASSTQVLAKNIQYF.

This sequence joins TRBV7-3 and TRBJ2-7, with 7 positions matching TRBD1. The V and J ends lost 4 bases and 3 bases, in that order; junction bases with no gene match: 3. Germline V gene lookup returns CDR1 SGHTA and CDR2 FQGTGA. This CDR3 comprises 13 residues. As DNA, the CDR3 is TGTGCCAGCAGCTCTTACAGGGGCTACGAGCAGTACTTC. It codes for CASSSYRGYEQYF. Full variable domain (missing parts from reference TRBV7-3 and TRBJ2-7): GAGVSQTPSNKVTEKGKYVELRCDPISGHTALYWYRQSLGQGPEFLIYFQGTGAADDSGLPNDRFFAVRPEGSVSTLKIQRTERGDSAVYLCASSSYRGYEQYFGPGTRLTVT.

This clonotype was seen repeatedly, ten times or more. The J gene is TRBJ2-7, the V gene TRBV4-3; D may be TRBD2 (5 bases). This CDR3 is built from 16 residues. Trimming stripped 1 base from V and 4 bases from J, with 17 bases between. The germline gives CDR1 LGHNA, CDR2 YSLEER. The CDR3 sequence: CASSQVAGLVIYEQYF. CDR3 coding DNA: TGCGCCAGCAGCCAAGTAGCCGGACTCGTTATATACGAGCAGTACTTC.

The table lists this clonotype with many counts. V usage is TRBV2 and J usage is TRBJ2-7; maybe TRBD2 (6 bases). The CDR3 spans 12 residues. Germline CDR1 reads SNHLY; CDR2 reads FYNNEI. Trimming stripped 5 bases from V and 6 bases from J, with 11 bases between. As DNA, the CDR3 is TGTGCCAGCAGTCAGGAGGGAAGCGAGCAGTACTTC. It codes for CASSQEGSEQYF.

The chain carries TRBV6-5 and TRBJ1-5; D is unclear. Germline V CDR1 and CDR2: MNHEY, SVGAGI. CDR3 length equals 13 residues. V was pared by 8 bases and J by 0 bases, with 8 bases between. In DNA form, the CDR3 reads TGTGCCAGCGTTGGGTCTAGCAATCAGCCCCAGCATTTT. Residues: CASVGSSNQPQHF.

This clonotype was seen at least ten times. The chain couples TRBV20-1 to TRBJ2-2, with D possibly matching TRBD1 (6 bases). Germline assignment: CDR1 DFQATT and CDR2 SNEGSKA (reference sequence). The CDR3 sequence is 16 residues long. With 3 bases removed from V and 5 bases from J, the gap between germline ends came to 19 bases. The CDR3 spells CSASEYRVGSTGELFF. The CDR3 bases are TGCAGTGCTAGTGAATACAGGGTCGGGTCGACCGGGGAGCTGTTTTTT.

J is TRBJ2-7 and V is TRBV12-3 or TRBV12-4, with D possibly matching TRBD1 (6 bases). This CDR3 has 15 residues. V was cut by 2 bases and J by 9 bases, with 20 bases left in between. The CDR3 nucleotides read TGTGCCAGCAGTTTACGCAGGGGTGCTACTCTTGGGCAGTACTTC. This encodes CASSLRRGATLGQYF.

This clonotype was counted between two and nine times. The chain links TRBV6-2 or TRBV6-3 to TRBJ1-1; D remains ambiguous. From germline, CDR1 is MNHEY and CDR2 SVGEGT. The CDR3 has 12 residues. Deletions cut 2 bases from V and 9 bases from J, with 10 bases between. The CDR3 DNA reads TGTGCCAGCAGTTACCTAGGACTTCAAGCTTTCTTT. The encoded protein is CASSYLGLQAFF.

The chain joins TRBV28 to TRBJ1-5; D is unclear. Trimming removed 6 bases at V and 2 bases at J, with 17 bases between. The germline V gene encodes CDR1 MDHEN and CDR2 SYDVKM. This CDR3 region has 16 residues. CDR3 loop: CASSQDRRGGNQPQHF. The CDR3 coding sequence is TGTGCCAGCAGCCAAGATCGTCGGGGAGGCAATCAGCCCCAGCATTTT.

At least ten counts were recorded for this clonotype. The chain links TRBV11-2 to TRBJ2-1; 9 bases are a match to TRBD1. CDR1 is SGHAT and CDR2 is FQNNGV in the germline V gene. This CDR3 comprises 16 residues. V lost 2 bases to trimming and J lost 3 bases; unmatched junction nucleotides: 5. Here the CDR3 DNA reads TGTGCCAGCAGCTTACACCGGGACAGGGTCTACAATGAGCAGTTCTTC. This encodes CASSLHRDRVYNEQFF.

This clonotype appeared many times. The V call is TRBV20-1, the J call TRBJ2-2, with 9 positions matching TRBD1. Germline loops: CDR1 DFQATT, CDR2 SNEGSKA (reference sequence). The J segment lost 2 bases and the V segment lost 6 bases, leaving 10 bases of the junction unmatched. The CDR3 length is 16 residues. DNA for the CDR3: TGCAGTGCCAAAGGGCCACAGGGGGCTAACACCGGGGAGCTGTTTTTT. It codes for CSAKGPQGANTGELFF.

The V and J genes are TRBV7-2 and TRBJ2-7; D is ambiguous. CDR3 size: 15 residues. Looked up from germline, CDR1 is SGHTA and CDR2 is FQGNSA. V was shortened by 5 bases and J by 1 base, with 15 bases between the two germline ends. For the CDR3, the DNA is TGTGCCAGCAGCACATTTGGGCAGGTTTCCTACGAGCAGTACTTC. This codes for CASSTFGQVSYEQYF.

The chain carries TRBV7-2 and TRBJ2-7, with 9 bases identical to TRBD1. The J segment lost 4 bases and the V segment lost 4 bases, leaving 5 bases of the junction unmatched. Germline-derived CDR1 and CDR2 are SGHTA and FQGNSA. The CDR3 sequence is 14 residues long. The CDR3 here is CASSSRTGEYEQYF. The CDR3, as DNA: TGTGCCAGCAGCTCCCGGACAGGGGAGTACGAGCAGTACTTC.

The chain combines TRBV12-3 or TRBV12-4 with TRBJ1-1; D is uncertain. The CDR3 loop spans 13 amino acids. V dropped 3 bases and J dropped 3 bases, with 8 bases sitting between them. In nucleotides, the CDR3 is TGTGCCAGCAGTTTTACGACTTACACTGAAGCTTTCTTT. Translated, it gives CASSFTTYTEAFF.

This clonotype was seen repeatedly, ten times or more. This chain links TRBV27 with TRBJ2-2; 10 nucleotides line up with TRBD2. Germline V gives CDR1 MNHEY, CDR2 SMNVEV (reference sequence). This CDR3 has 17 residues. Trimming cost V 4 bases and J 5 bases; bases outside gene matches: 10. For the CDR3, the DNA is TGTGCCAGCAGTTCCGCTATAGCGGGGGGATCGACCGGGGAGCTGTTTTTT. Translated: CASSSAIAGGSTGELFF.

This clonotype was seen many times. V gene TRBV7-8 combines with J gene TRBJ1-2, with TRBD1 identical over 7 bases. Unmatched junction bases numbered 18, after V lost 5 bases and J lost 6 bases. The CDR3 spans 17 residues. The V gene's germline CDR1 is SGHVS and CDR2 FQNEAQ. DNA for the CDR3: TGTGCCAGCAGCGCAACCCCCTACGGAGGGGGCGCCGATGGCTACACCTTC. Its protein product is CASSATPYGGGADGYTF. Full variable domain (remainder filled in from reference TRBV7-8 and TRBJ1-2): GAGVSQSPRYKVAKRGQDVALRCDPISGHVSLFWYQQALGQGPEFLTYFQNEAQLDKSGLPSDRFFAERPEGSVSTLKIQRTQQEDSAVYLCASSATPYGGGADGYTFGSGTRLTVV.

J is TRBJ1-5 and V is TRBV6-2 or TRBV6-3, with D tentatively TRBD1 (5 bases). The CDR3 length is 16 residues. V gave up 0 bases and J gave up 0 bases, with 9 bases separating them. Per germline, CDR1 MNHEY and CDR2 SVGEGT. CDR3 nucleotides: TGTGCCAGCAGTTACTCCTCGACAGTTAGCAATCAGCCCCAGCATTTT. This gives the protein CASSYSSTVSNQPQHF.

The table lists this clonotype with many counts. This chain connects TRBV6-5 to TRBJ2-2, with D maybe TRBD2 (7 bases). The CDR3 extends over 13 amino acids. Per germline, CDR1 MNHEY and CDR2 SVGAGI. The V gene lost 8 bases and the J gene lost 6 bases, with 13 bases spanning the gap. CDR3 region: CASAKGGAGELFF. The CDR3 DNA follows: TGTGCCAGCGCAAAGGGGGGGGCCGGGGAGCTGTTTTTT.

This clonotype occurred many times. The genes are TRBV28 and TRBJ1-2; D is unresolved. Trimming took 10 bases from V and 8 from J, leaving 11 bases between them. Germline-derived CDR1 and CDR2 are MDHEN and SYDVKM. This CDR3 comprises 10 residues. The CDR3 spells CATASQGYTF. The CDR3 DNA follows: TGTGCCACCGCCTCCCAGGGCTACACCTTC.

This clonotype was observed many times. The rearrangement links TRBV18 to TRBJ1-2; D is undetermined. The CDR3 is 15 amino acids. V lost 0 bases, J lost 8 bases, and 16 bases lay in between. Germline V gene data show CDR1 as KGHSH and CDR2 as LQKENI. This CDR3 is CASSPPGIRGRGYTF. The DNA of the CDR3 is TGTGCCAGCTCACCACCGGGAATACGCGGACGGGGCTACACCTTC.

V usage is TRBV6-5 and J usage is TRBJ2-7; 10 positions match TRBD2. CDR3 length equals 14 residues. J gave up 5 bases and V 4 bases, and 5 bases lay outside the gene matches. CDR1 is MNHEY and CDR2 is SVGAGI in the germline V gene. The CDR3 sequence: CASSLTSGKDEQYF. In DNA, the CDR3 is TGTGCCAGCAGTTTAACTAGCGGGAAAGACGAGCAGTACTTC.

The chain has TRBV12-3 or TRBV12-4 and TRBJ2-2, with TRBD2 matching over 9 bases. Losses at the gene ends were 7 bases for V and 4 bases for J; bases not matched to a gene: 13. There are 17 residues in the CDR3. The CDR3 region has the DNA TGTGCCAGCATCTTAGGCGTAGCGGGAGATCGCACCGGGGAGCTGTTTTTT. Translated, it gives CASILGVAGDRTGELFF.

This clonotype was counted at least ten times. The chain has TRBV10-3 and TRBJ2-7; D possibly matches TRBD1 or TRBD2 (5 bases each). The CDR3 sequence is 13 residues long. Trimming shortened V by 6 bases and J by 3 bases, and 12 bases separated the two germline ends. Germline V lookup: CDR1 ENHRY, CDR2 SYGVKD. CDR3 coding DNA: TGTGCCATCAGAGAGGGGCAGGGCTACGAGCAGTACTTC. This codes for CAIREGQGYEQYF.

The V and J genes are TRBV12-3 or TRBV12-4 and TRBJ2-7, with 9 bases fitting TRBD1. The CDR3 is 15 amino acids. The trim removed 6 bases at V and 3 bases at J, leaving 9 bases unmatched. Here the CDR3 DNA reads TGTGCCAGCAGAGGGGCGGGACAGGGTAACTACGAGCAGTACTTC. Translating it yields CASRGAGQGNYEQYF.